The next 27 T cell receptor beta chains were all read from a single sample in a study of shared clonotypes between healthy human individuals. Profiled with immunoSEQ multiplex PCR; TCRdb holds only in-frame clones, not every one. Among just over 2,000,000 clones listed, roughly 96% were seen once. The specimen sequenced was naive CD4+ T cells sorted from blood. Noted subset: CD45RA+ positively selected. The receptors shown here come from a man aged 18 to 35 in good health.

Here the CDR3 DNA reads TGTGCCAGCAGCGTGGTTAAAGATGGGACCCAGTACTTC. Amino acid sequence: CASSVVKDGTQYF. The genes are TRBV7-9 and TRBJ2-5, with D unclear. The germline gives CDR1 SEHNR, CDR2 FQNEAQ (reference sequence). V lost 5 bases to trimming and J lost 7 bases, with 14 bases between them. The length of the CDR3 is 13 residues.

V and J are TRBV6-4 and TRBJ2-1; 12 bases line up with TRBD2. Germline CDR1 reads MRHNA; CDR2 reads SNTAGT. The CDR3 covers 16 residues. Trimming cost V 6 bases and J 8 bases; bases outside gene matches: 11. Here the CDR3 DNA reads TGTGCCAGCAGCCGGACTAGCGGGAAGATAGGGGATGAGCAGTTCTTC. This codes for CASSRTSGKIGDEQFF.

J is TRBJ2-7 and V is TRBV7-2, with 10 bases that match TRBD2. CDR3 length: 14 amino acids. The J segment lost 6 bases and the V segment lost 1 base, leaving 3 bases of the junction unmatched. Germline CDR1 is SGHTA and CDR2 is FQGNSA. The CDR3 nucleotides are TGTGCCAGCAGCTTAGTAGCGGGAGGCGGCGAGCAGTACTTC. This encodes CASSLVAGGGEQYF.

The chain uses TRBV28 and TRBJ1-6; a possible D gene is TRBD1 (6 bases). The CDR3 runs to 14 residues. The germline V gene encodes CDR1 MDHEN and CDR2 SYDVKM. V was trimmed by 7 bases and J by 10 bases, leaving 17 bases between them. CDR3 sequence reads: CASIKQGLTSPLHF. CDR3 in DNA: TGTGCCAGCATCAAACAGGGTCTTACCTCACCCCTCCACTTT.

The V and J genes are TRBV13 and TRBJ2-2; possible D gene TRBD1, 5 bases. V shed 6 bases and J shed 0 bases, with 8 bases lying between them. Looked up from germline, CDR1 is PRHDT and CDR2 is FYEKMQ (reference sequence). The CDR3 is 14 residues long. The CDR3 DNA follows: TGTGCCAGCAGGGGGCTGGCGAACACCGGGGAGCTGTTTTTT. It codes for CASRGLANTGELFF.

The rearrangement links TRBV9 to TRBJ1-2; D gene ambiguous. There are 12 residues in the CDR3. Per germline, CDR1 SGDLS and CDR2 YYNGEE. Trimming stripped 0 bases from V and 0 bases from J, with 0 bases between. DNA for the CDR3: TGTGCCAGCAGCGTAGCTAACTATGGCTACACCTTC. Amino acids: CASSVANYGYTF.

As to this clone: This specimen includes other DNA sequences encoding the same CDR3. The genes are TRBV5-4 and TRBJ2-1, with 10 bases lining up with TRBD1. With V trimmed by 4 bases and J by 2 bases, 3 bases remained unmatched. Germline CDR1 SGHNT, CDR2 YYREEE (reference sequence). This CDR3 contains 15 residues. CDR3 loop: CASSQGQGPYNEQFF. CDR3 DNA sequence: TGTGCCAGCAGCCAGGGACAGGGGCCCTACAATGAGCAGTTCTTC.

Remarks on this clone: A read error is possible here, since a much larger clone lies one base away. The same CDR3 also results from other DNA sequences found in this sample. The V gene is TRBV25-1, the J gene TRBJ2-7; no firm D call. The CDR3 is 11 amino acids. The germline gives CDR1 MGHDK, CDR2 SYGVNS. With 6 bases removed from V and 1 base from J, the gap between germline ends came to 4 bases. For the CDR3, the DNA is TGTGCCAGCAGCAATTCCTACGAGCAGTACTTC. Its protein is CASSNSYEQYF.

This sequence joins TRBV11-3 and TRBJ2-3; 8 positions match TRBD2. J gave up 8 bases and V 5 bases, and 12 bases lay outside the gene matches. The germline V gene has CDR1 SGHNT and CDR2 YENEEA. The CDR3 length is 15 residues. The CDR3 here is CASSRGTSGSGTQYF. CDR3 sequence (DNA): TGTGCCAGCAGCCGCGGGACTAGTGGTTCAGGTACGCAGTATTTT.

The gene calls are TRBV19 and TRBJ1-5; no firm D call. With 0 bases removed from V and 6 bases from J, the gap between germline ends came to 6 bases. CDR1 and CDR2 from the germline V gene are LNHDA and SQIVND (reference sequence). The CDR3 totals 13 residues. CDR3 sequence (DNA): TGTGCCAGTAGTATAGACTTTTTTCAGCCCCAGCATTTT. Its protein is CASSIDFFQPQHF.

This clone was picked up one time. The chain links TRBV5-1 to TRBJ2-7; D unclear. This CDR3 comprises 15 residues. Germline V gives CDR1 SGHRS, CDR2 YFSETQ. V gave up 4 bases and J gave up 0 bases, with 14 bases separating them. As DNA, the CDR3 is TGCGCCAGCAGCCCCTCCACAAGGAGCTCCTACGAGCAGTACTTC. Its translation: CASSPSTRSSYEQYF.

The CDR3: CASSPLNGIQETQYF. The CDR3 region has the DNA TGTGCCAGCTCACCACTGAACGGCATCCAAGAGACCCAGTACTTC. The rearrangement joins TRBV18 to TRBJ2-5; D unclear. CDR3 length: 15 residues. V was pared by 1 base and J by 1 base, with 10 bases between. Per the germline V gene, CDR1 is KGHSH and CDR2 is LQKENI. The variable domain in full, completed from reference TRBV18 and TRBJ2-5, reads NAGVMQNPRHLVRRRGQEARLRCSPMKGHSHVYWYRQLPEEGLKFMVYLQKENIIDESGMPKERFSAEFPKEGPSILRIQQVVRGDSAAYFCASSPLNGIQETQYFGPGTRLLVL.

The V and J genes are TRBV9 and TRBJ2-7; 13 bases are a match to TRBD2. Trimming removed 3 bases from V and 2 bases from J; junction bases left unmatched: 8. The CDR3 sequence is 17 residues long. CDR1 and CDR2 (germline): SGDLS, YYNGEE. CDR3 nucleotide sequence: TGTGCCAGCAGCGAGGGACTAGCGGGGTACTCCCCCTACGAGCAGTACTTC. This gives the protein CASSEGLAGYSPYEQYF.

This CDR3 reads CASSFRQSSYNSPLHF. In DNA form, the CDR3 reads TGTGCCAGCAGCTTCCGACAGAGCTCCTATAATTCACCCCTCCACTTT. This sequence joins TRBV7-2 and TRBJ1-6; D might be TRBD1 (5 bases). CDR3 length equals 16 residues. Trimming took 3 bases from V and 0 from J, leaving 9 bases between them. Germline lookup yields CDR1 SGHTA and CDR2 FQGNSA.

V gene TRBV18 combines with J gene TRBJ1-3; tentative D call: TRBD1 (6 bases). V lost 8 bases and J lost 0, with 11 bases in between. This CDR3 has 14 residues. CDR1 and CDR2 (germline): KGHSH, LQKENI. The CDR3 nucleotides read TGTGCCAGCCTCGGGACAAACTCTGGAAACACCATATATTTT. Its protein product is CASLGTNSGNTIYF.

The V call is TRBV9, the J call TRBJ1-5; D remains unclear. This CDR3 is 14 amino acids long. Trimming stripped 7 bases from V and 2 bases from J, with 13 bases between. Germline V lookup: CDR1 SGDLS, CDR2 YYNGEE. The CDR3 DNA sequence: TGTGCCAGCTCCCAATTCTCGGGCAATCAGCCCCAGCATTTT. Protein sequence: CASSQFSGNQPQHF.

The gene calls are TRBV25-1 and TRBJ1-5; 9 bases align to TRBD1. The CDR3 loop spans 16 amino acids. V was clipped by 9 bases and J by 3 bases; unmatched bases: 12. Per germline, CDR1 MGHDK and CDR2 SYGVNS. CDR3 nucleotide sequence: TGTGCCAGTCATCCTCCCGGGACAGGGATCAATCAGCCCCAGCATTTT. It codes for CASHPPGTGINQPQHF.

This clone was counted a single time. V and J are TRBV11-3 and TRBJ2-2; 8 bases are a match to TRBD2. From germline, CDR1 is SGHNT and CDR2 YENEEA. Trimming removed 5 bases from V and 4 bases from J; junction bases left unmatched: 12. This CDR3 has 17 residues. The CDR3 protein is CASSPNLAGRGTGELFF. CDR3 in DNA: TGTGCCAGCAGCCCTAATTTAGCGGGGAGAGGCACCGGGGAGCTGTTTTTT.

This chain connects TRBV7-2 to TRBJ1-2; 9 bases fit TRBD1. V trimming: 7 bases; J trimming: 4 bases; junction bases outside the gene matches: 4. The CDR3 extends over 13 amino acids. Germline values: CDR1 SGHTA, CDR2 FQGNSA. The CDR3 protein is CASTPTGGYGYTF. As DNA, the CDR3 is TGTGCCAGCACCCCGACAGGGGGCTATGGCTACACCTTC.

V and J are TRBV6-1 and TRBJ1-3, with unresolved D. The CDR3 is 14 amino acids. Between the trimmed V and J ends, which lost 4 bases and 0 bases, there was a span of 7 bases. The V gene's germline CDR1 is MNHNS and CDR2 SASEGT. The CDR3 coding sequence is TGTGCCAGCAGTGTGGAGGACTCTGGAAACACCATATATTTT. This gives the protein CASSVEDSGNTIYF.

The rearrangement links TRBV7-2 to TRBJ2-7; 8 nucleotides match TRBD2. Trimming at V came to 7 bases and at J to 0 bases, leaving 17 bases not matched to a gene. CDR1 is SGHTA, CDR2 FQGNSA, per germline. The CDR3 sequence is 18 residues long. The CDR3: CASTYHRERGILSYEQYF. The CDR3 DNA is TGTGCCAGCACCTATCACCGGGAGCGGGGGATACTCTCCTACGAGCAGTACTTC.

As concerns this clone: Other DNA sequences of this sample code for an identical CDR3. The chain recombines TRBV15 with TRBJ2-1; tentative D call: TRBD2 (5 bases). There are 12 residues in the CDR3. Germline assignment: CDR1 LNHNV and CDR2 YYDKDF (reference sequence). The germline V and J ends were trimmed by 5 bases and 6 bases, with 8 bases remaining between them. Written as DNA, the CDR3 is TGTGCCACCAGCCGCGGGCTCAATGAGCAGTTCTTC. Translated, it gives CATSRGLNEQFF.

The V call is TRBV5-1, the J call TRBJ2-7; 9 bases map to TRBD2. Germline CDR1 is SGHRS and CDR2 is YFSETQ. The J segment lost 2 bases and the V segment lost 4 bases, leaving 10 bases of the junction unmatched. There are 16 residues in the CDR3. The CDR3 DNA follows: TGCGCCAGCAGCGTGGACTCTAGCGGGACCGCCTACGAGCAGTACTTC. Its translation is CASSVDSSGTAYEQYF.

The chain couples TRBV14 to TRBJ1-2; D is ambiguous. This CDR3 spans 12 amino acids. Germline lookup yields CDR1 SGHDN and CDR2 FVKESK. Trimming pared 2 bases from V and 10 bases from J, leaving 11 bases between. CDR3 region: CASSQYSALYTF. As DNA, the CDR3 is TGTGCCAGCAGCCAATATTCAGCCCTCTACACCTTC.

The sample holds many counts of this clone. J is TRBJ2-2 and V is TRBV5-4, with D perhaps TRBD1 (6 bases). Trimming left V 2 bases short and J 4 bases short, with 12 bases between. CDR3 length equals 15 residues. Per the germline V gene, CDR1 is SGHNT and CDR2 is YYREEE (reference sequence). The CDR3: CASSFNRAATGELFF. CDR3 in DNA: TGTGCCAGCAGCTTCAACAGGGCGGCCACCGGGGAGCTGTTTTTT.

The chain joins TRBV11-1 to TRBJ1-1; no clear D. CDR1 is SGHAT, CDR2 FQDESV, per germline (reference sequence). Trimming shortened V by 3 bases and J by 4 bases, and 3 bases separated the two germline ends. The CDR3 has 11 residues. CDR3 sequence: CASSFSTEAFF. The CDR3 bases are TGTGCCAGCAGCTTTAGCACTGAAGCTTTCTTT.

CDR3 protein: CASSASDYTDTQYF. Written as DNA, the CDR3 is TGTGCCAGCAGCGCCTCGGACTACACAGATACGCAGTATTTT. The rearrangement joins TRBV5-6 to TRBJ2-3; tentative D call: TRBD2 (6 bases). Trimming removed 4 bases from V and 2 bases from J, with 11 bases in between. This CDR3 comprises 14 residues. Germline-derived CDR1 and CDR2 are SGHDT and YYEEEE.